The entry that follows covers one T cell receptor beta chain sequence. The record originates from a study of blood T cell repertoires in COVID-19. Overall study: Nucleic acid was either cDNA or gDNA, and it came from T cells, B-cell-depleted T cells, or PBMCs.

The assay was immunoSEQ multiplex PCR, and TCRdb's table has in-frame clones only and misses some. The sample consists of more than 140,000 clones, 85% to 90% of them appearing once. The germline gives CDR1 LGHNA, CDR2 YSLEER. This CDR3 has 15 residues. The V and J ends lost 1 base and 8 bases, in that order; junction bases with no gene match: 8. Input material: peripheral blood. This clonotype originated in a woman aged 60-70 years with acute or convalescent COVID-19. This rearrangement joins TRBV4-3 to TRBJ2-1, with 7 bases matching TRBD2. The CDR3 DNA reads TGCGCCAGCAGCCAAGTCGGTCGGGGGGTGGATGAGCAGTTCTTC. Translated, it gives CASSQVGRGVDEQFF.